This entry concerns a single T cell receptor beta chain. Its specific antigen is unknown. One base away there is no much larger clone; base qualities are not given. This sample is part of a study of blood T cell repertoires in COVID-19 (dated by TCRdb to about 2020). A note on the overall study: Samples covering the acute and convalescent phases of COVID-19 were provided by collaborators in the United States, Italy and Spain. Deeply sampled blood TCRbeta repertoires from subjects exposed to, actively infected with, or recovered from COVID-19 were included in the dataset. A de-identified subject ID, COVID-19 status, age in years and sex were almost always included in the sample metadata. Where available, HLA class I and class II types were taken from metadata supplied by the sample provider and were not determined by assay-based typing. The prospective study material was composed of cDNA or gDNA derived from T cells, B-cell-depleted T cells, or PBMCs. A freely available public database, intended as a resource for researchers studying the immune response to SARS-CoV-2, is where the repertoires were released. Samples were obtained from the ongoing ImmuneRACE study (first 160 participants) and from over a thousand subjects provided by 6 global collaborators.

What the study reported, not specific to this receptor: How much clinical and demographic metadata was included differed by source and by participant, and the metadata was provided uncurated.

Collaborating institutions collected whole blood in K2EDTA tubes following their own protocols. For TCRbeta analysis, collaborators shipped samples as frozen whole blood, isolated PBMCs, or DNA extracted from either of those sample types. Based on the germline V gene, the CDR1 and CDR2 sequences are SGHRS and YFSETQ. CDR3 length: 13 amino acids, cysteine to phenylalanine. Of the read, only the CDR3 DNA is kept; its 39 bases are in frame from base 1. V is pared back by 4 bases and J by 1 base, with 8 bases lying between the germline termini. The immunoSEQ Assay, a bias-controlled multiplex PCR, was used to amplify TCRbeta CDR3 regions from genomic DNA. The published analysis was carried out like this. The number of nucleated cells in each sample was estimated by amplification of reference gene primers within the assay. Sequence reads were collapsed and filtered to measure the absolute abundance of every unique TCRbeta CDR3 rearrangement. For each sample, productive Simpson clonality was calculated as the square root of Simpson's diversity index over productive rearrangements. TCRdb stores this immuneACCESS table with in-frame sequences only. Part of the clones is absent; in the studies checked, under half of the shortfall reflects unresolved V genes, and no reason is known for the rest. That table supplies the V and J calls and clone size; D and trimming were determined from the DNA. The sample data list under 25,000 clones, and 65% to 80% of these were observed just once. The ten largest make up less than 20% of the sample.

Sequencing was carried out using peripheral blood. This TCR was sampled from a human donor in a cohort sampled during active or convalescent COVID-19. In this chain, TRBV5-1 is recombined with TRBJ1-1; the D gene is unclear. In nucleotide form, the sequence is TGCGCCAGCAGCCTCGACTCGAACACTGAAGCTTTCTTT. This is translated as CASSLDSNTEAFF.